This T cell receptor beta chain was recorded in a study of T cells in Graves' hyperthyroidism and ophthalmopathy. RNA transcripts gave rise to amplified TCR beta CDR3 regions. The TCR CDR3 was amplified in a first-round RT-PCR using the HTBI primer set. Using its own MiXCR run on the multiplex PCR reads, TCRdb lists one record per CDR3 protein. The data show tens of thousands of distinct CDR3 sequences, with 49% seen just once and approximately 6.2% held by the top ten. The PBMCs studied were ones that came from about 10 ml fresh peripheral blood. Per the germline V gene, CDR1 is SEHNR and CDR2 is FQNEAQ (reference sequence). V was pared by 6 bases and J by 7 bases, with 8 bases of the junction left unmatched. CDR3 size: 14 residues. Turning to this clonotype: As yet, its antigen is unknown.

Overall study findings and caveats: Most expanded thyroid clonotypes above 0.001 recurred in blood.

The source of this sequence is a woman aged 50 to 60 with Graves' hyperthyroidism that later progressed to Graves' ophthalmopathy. Sequenced material: blood. The rearrangement joins TRBV7-9 to TRBJ2-2; 7 nucleotides line up with TRBD1. The CDR3 loop is CASRTTGRNGELFF. The CDR3 DNA sequence: TGTGCCAGCAGAACGACAGGGCGCAACGGGGAGCTGTTTTTT.